The entry below gives a single TCR beta chain sequence along with its context. Original analysis: Amplification of reference gene primers was used by the study to estimate nucleated cell counts. Profiling relied on immunoSEQ multiplex PCR, and the TCRdb table lists in-frame clones only, not all of them. V, J and clone size are taken as reported in that table, and D and trimming were inferred from the DNA itself. Of approximately 150,000 clones listed, 88% are singletons. These data come from a study of blood T cell repertoires in COVID-19. Across the whole study: Samples of COVID-19 (acute and convalescent) were obtained from the United States, Italy and Spain. In each case, the material was cDNA or gDNA derived from T cells, B-cell-depleted T cells, or PBMCs.

V was shortened by 4 bases and J by 2 bases, with 12 bases between the two germline ends. The CDR3 loop spans 15 amino acids. CDR1 is LNHDA, CDR2 SQIVND, per germline (reference sequence). Source material: peripheral blood. This TCR came from a man aged 70-80 years with acute or convalescent COVID-19. The chain employs TRBV19 and TRBJ2-1; weak D call: TRBD1 (6 bases). The DNA of the CDR3 is TGTGCCAGTAGTAGACAGGTCGCCACCTACAATGAGCAGTTCTTC. This gives the protein CASSRQVATYNEQFF.